The subject of this entry is one T cell receptor beta chain. The sample is drawn from a study of shared clonotypes between healthy human individuals. Turning to the study itself: Contributing individuals were a couple of females and a few males aged 18 to 49.

Assay: immunoSEQ multiplex PCR; the TCRdb copy retains only in-frame clones and omits some. The sample includes approximately 2.5 million clones, 93% of them seen just once. The CDR3 has 14 residues. The rearrangement uses TRBV21-1 and TRBJ1-1. TRBV21-1 is a documented pseudogene. The sequence derives from a man between 18 and 29 years old in good health. Some clones in this sample may be carry-over from other donors' samples. The sequenced material came from naive CD4+ T cells from PBMCs. Described subset: CD45RA+ positively selected. The CDR3 DNA sequence: TGTGCCAGCAGCAGAAAGAACTGTCGCACTGAAGCTTTCTTT. It specifies CASSRKNCRTEAFF.